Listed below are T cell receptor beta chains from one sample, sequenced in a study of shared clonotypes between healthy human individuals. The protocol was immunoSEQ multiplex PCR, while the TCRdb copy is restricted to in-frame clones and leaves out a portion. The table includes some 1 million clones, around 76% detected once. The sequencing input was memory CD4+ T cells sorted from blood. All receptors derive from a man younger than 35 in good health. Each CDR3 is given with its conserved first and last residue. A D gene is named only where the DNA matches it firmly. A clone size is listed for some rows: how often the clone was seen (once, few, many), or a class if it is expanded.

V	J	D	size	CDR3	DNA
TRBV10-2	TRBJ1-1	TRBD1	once	CASSESEGAATEAFF	TGCGCCAGCAGTGAGTCGGAGGGGGCGGCCACTGAAGCTTTCTTT
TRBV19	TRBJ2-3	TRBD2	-	CASSIWLAGEDTQYF	TGTGCCAGTAGTATCTGGCTAGCGGGAGAGGATACGCAGTATTTT
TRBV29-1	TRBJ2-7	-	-	CSVEDGVRYEQYF	TGCAGCGTTGAGGACGGAGTCCGCTACGAGCAGTACTTC
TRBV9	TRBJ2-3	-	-	CASSAGTHFADTQYF	TGTGCCAGCAGCGCCGGGACTCACTTCGCAGATACGCAGTATTTT
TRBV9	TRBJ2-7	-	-	CASSPDVRSSYEQYF	TGTGCCAGCAGCCCGGACGTGAGGAGCTCCTACGAGCAGTACTTC
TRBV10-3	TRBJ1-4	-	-	CAISGGFGEKLFF	TGTGCCATCAGTGGGGGATTCGGTGAAAAACTGTTTTTT
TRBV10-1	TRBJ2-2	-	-	CASSEVDTGELFF	TGCGCCAGCAGTGAAGTCGACACCGGGGAGCTGTTTTTT
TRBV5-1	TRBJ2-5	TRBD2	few	CASSLSGAYQETQYF	TGCGCCAGCAGCTTGAGCGGGGCGTACCAAGAGACCCAGTACTTC
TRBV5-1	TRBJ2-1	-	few	CASSPDGIRWGNEQFF	TGCGCCAGCAGCCCGGACGGGATCCGGTGGGGCAATGAGCAGTTCTTC
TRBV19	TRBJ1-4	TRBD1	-	CASSPGTGAPNEKLFF	TGTGCCAGTAGCCCCGGGACAGGCGCACCAAATGAAAAACTGTTTTTT
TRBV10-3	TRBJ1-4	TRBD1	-	CAIRDRESNEKLFF	TGTGCCATCAGAGACAGGGAATCTAATGAAAAACTGTTTTTT
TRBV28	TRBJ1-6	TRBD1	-	CASSFGDRKNSPLHF	TGTGCCAGCAGTTTCGGGGACAGAAAGAATTCACCCCTCCACTTT
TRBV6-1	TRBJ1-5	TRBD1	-	CASSEALGYGDSGPQHF	TGTGCCAGCAGTGAAGCGCTGGGGTATGGGGACAGTGGGCCCCAGCATTTT
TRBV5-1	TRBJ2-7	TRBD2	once	CASSPEGGNYEQYF	TGCGCCAGCAGCCCCGAGGGAGGGAACTACGAGCAGTACTTC
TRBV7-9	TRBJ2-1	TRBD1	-	CASSFDPGQGGNEQFF	TGTGCCAGCAGCTTCGACCCGGGACAGGGGGGCAATGAGCAGTTCTTC
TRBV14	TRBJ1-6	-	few	CASPSRLVAPLHF	TGTGCCAGCCCGTCGCGGTTGGTCGCACCCCTCCACTTT
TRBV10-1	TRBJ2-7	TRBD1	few	CASSEPIRDSPYEQYF	TGCGCCAGCAGTGAGCCTATTCGGGACAGCCCCTACGAGCAGTACTTC
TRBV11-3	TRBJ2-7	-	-	CASSLGPGYEQYF	TGTGCCAGCAGCTTAGGGCCCGGCTACGAGCAGTACTTC
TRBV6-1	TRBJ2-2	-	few	CASRGRTGELFF	TGTGCCAGCAGGGGGCGCACAGGGGAGCTGTTTTTT